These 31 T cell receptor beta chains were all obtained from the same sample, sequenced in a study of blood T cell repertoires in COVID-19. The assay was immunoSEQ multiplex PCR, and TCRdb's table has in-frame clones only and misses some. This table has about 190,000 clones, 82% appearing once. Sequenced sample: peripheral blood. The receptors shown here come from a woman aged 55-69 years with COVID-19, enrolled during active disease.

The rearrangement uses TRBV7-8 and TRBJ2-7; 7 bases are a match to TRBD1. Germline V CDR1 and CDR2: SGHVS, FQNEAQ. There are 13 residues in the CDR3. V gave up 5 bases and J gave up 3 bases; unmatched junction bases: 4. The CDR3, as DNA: TGTGCCAGCAGCATAGGGGGCTACTACGAGCAGTACTTC. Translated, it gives CASSIGGYYEQYF. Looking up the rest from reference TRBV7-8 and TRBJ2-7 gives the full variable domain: GAGVSQSPRYKVAKRGQDVALRCDPISGHVSLFWYQQALGQGPEFLTYFQNEAQLDKSGLPSDRFFAERPEGSVSTLKIQRTQQEDSAVYLCASSIGGYYEQYFGPGTRLTVT.

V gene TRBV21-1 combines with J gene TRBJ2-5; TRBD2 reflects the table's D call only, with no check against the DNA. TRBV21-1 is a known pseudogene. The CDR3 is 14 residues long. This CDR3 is CASSKRGAQETQYF. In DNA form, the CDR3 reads TGTGCCAGCAGCAAGCGGGGGGCACAAGAGACCCAGTACTTC.

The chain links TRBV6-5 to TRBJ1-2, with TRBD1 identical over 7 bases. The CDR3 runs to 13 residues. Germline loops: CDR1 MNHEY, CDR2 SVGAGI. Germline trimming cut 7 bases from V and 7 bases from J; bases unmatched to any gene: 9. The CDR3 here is CASTDAGGSGYTF. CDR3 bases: TGTGCCAGCACCGACGCAGGGGGAAGTGGCTACACCTTC.

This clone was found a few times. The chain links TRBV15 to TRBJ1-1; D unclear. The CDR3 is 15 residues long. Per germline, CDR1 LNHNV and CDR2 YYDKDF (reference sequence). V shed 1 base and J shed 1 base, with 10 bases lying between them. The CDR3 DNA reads TGTGCCACCAGCAGAGGCCAGGCCGGGAACACTGAAGCTTTCTTT. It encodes CATSRGQAGNTEAFF.

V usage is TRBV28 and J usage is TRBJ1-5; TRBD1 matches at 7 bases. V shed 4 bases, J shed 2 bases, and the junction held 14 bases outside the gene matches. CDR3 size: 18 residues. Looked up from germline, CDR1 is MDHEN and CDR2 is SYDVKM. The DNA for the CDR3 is TGTGCCAGCAGTTCGGACAGGAGTTGGGGATATGGCAATCAGCCCCAGCATTTT. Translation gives CASSSDRSWGYGNQPQHF.

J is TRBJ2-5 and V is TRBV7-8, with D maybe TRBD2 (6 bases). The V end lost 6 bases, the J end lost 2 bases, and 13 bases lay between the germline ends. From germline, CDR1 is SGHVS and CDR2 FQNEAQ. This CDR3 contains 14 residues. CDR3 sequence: CASSRGFGQETQYF. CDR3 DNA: TGTGCCAGCAGTCGGGGGTTCGGGCAAGAGACCCAGTACTTC.

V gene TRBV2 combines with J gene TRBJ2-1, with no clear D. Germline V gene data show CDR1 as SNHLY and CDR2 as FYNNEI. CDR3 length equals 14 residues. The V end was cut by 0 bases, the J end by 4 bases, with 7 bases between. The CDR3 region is CASSEATEYNEQFF. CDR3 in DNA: TGTGCCAGCAGTGAAGCTACAGAATACAATGAGCAGTTCTTC.

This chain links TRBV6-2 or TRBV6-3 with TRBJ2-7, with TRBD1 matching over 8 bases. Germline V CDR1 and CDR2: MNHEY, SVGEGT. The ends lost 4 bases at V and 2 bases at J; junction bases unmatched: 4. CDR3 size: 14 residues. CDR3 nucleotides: TGTGCCAGCAGTTCGCCGGGACAGGCCTACGAGCAGTACTTC. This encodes CASSSPGQAYEQYF.

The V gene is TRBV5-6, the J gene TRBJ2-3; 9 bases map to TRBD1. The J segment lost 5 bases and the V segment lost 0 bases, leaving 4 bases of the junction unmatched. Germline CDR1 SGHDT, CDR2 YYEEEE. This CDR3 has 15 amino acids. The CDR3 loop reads CASSLGTGVGDTQYF. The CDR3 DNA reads TGTGCCAGCAGCTTGGGGACAGGGGTCGGAGATACGCAGTATTTT.

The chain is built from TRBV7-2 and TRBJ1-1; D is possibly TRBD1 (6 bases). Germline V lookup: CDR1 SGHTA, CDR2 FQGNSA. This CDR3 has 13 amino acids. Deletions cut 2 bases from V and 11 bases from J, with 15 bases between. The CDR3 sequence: CASSLRRTDRAFF. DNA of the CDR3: TGTGCCAGCAGCTTAAGGCGGACAGATCGGGCTTTCTTT.

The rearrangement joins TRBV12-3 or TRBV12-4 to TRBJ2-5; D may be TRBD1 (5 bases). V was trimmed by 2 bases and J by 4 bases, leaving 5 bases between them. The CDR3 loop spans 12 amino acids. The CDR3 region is CASSLQGETQYF. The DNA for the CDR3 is TGTGCCAGCAGTTTACAGGGAGAGACCCAGTACTTC.

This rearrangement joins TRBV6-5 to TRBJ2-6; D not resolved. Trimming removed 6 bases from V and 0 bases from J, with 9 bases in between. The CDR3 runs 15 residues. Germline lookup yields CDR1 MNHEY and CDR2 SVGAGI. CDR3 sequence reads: CASSPVLSGANVLTF. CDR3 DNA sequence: TGTGCCAGCAGCCCCGTCCTCTCTGGGGCCAACGTCCTGACTTTC.

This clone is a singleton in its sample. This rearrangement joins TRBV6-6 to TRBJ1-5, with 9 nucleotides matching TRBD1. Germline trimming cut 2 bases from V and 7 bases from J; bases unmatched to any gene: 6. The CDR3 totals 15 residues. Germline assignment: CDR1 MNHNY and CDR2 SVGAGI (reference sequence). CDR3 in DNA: TGTGCCAGCAGTTACACAGGGGGCAATGAACAGCCCCAGCATTTT. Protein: CASSYTGGNEQPQHF.

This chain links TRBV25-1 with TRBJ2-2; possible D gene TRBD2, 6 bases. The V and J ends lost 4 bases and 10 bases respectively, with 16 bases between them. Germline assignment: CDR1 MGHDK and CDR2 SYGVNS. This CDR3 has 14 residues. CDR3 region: CASSVPGDEVELFF. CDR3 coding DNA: TGTGCCAGCAGTGTGCCGGGAGATGAGGTGGAGCTGTTTTTT.

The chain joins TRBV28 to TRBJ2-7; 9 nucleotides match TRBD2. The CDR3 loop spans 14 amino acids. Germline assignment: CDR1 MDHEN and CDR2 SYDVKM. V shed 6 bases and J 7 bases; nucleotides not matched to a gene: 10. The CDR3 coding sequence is TGTGCCAGCAGCCTCATAGCGGGAGCGGGGGAGCAGTACTTC. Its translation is CASSLIAGAGEQYF.

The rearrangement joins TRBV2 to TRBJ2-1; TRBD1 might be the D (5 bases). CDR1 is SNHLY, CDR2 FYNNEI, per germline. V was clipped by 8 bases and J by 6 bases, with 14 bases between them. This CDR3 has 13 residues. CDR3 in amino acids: CASLPDRVNEQFF. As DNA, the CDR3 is TGTGCCAGCTTACCCGACAGAGTCAATGAGCAGTTCTTC.

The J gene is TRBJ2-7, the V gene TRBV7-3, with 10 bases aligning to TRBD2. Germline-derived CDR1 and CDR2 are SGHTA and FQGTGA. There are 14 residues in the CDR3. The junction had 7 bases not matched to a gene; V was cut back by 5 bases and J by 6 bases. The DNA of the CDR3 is TGTGCCAGCAGCACGCTAGCGGGAGTCGGCGAGCAGTACTTC. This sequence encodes CASSTLAGVGEQYF.

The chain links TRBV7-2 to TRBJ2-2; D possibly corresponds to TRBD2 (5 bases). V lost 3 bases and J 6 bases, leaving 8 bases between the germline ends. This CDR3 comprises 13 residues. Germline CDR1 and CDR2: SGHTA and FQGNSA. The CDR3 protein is CASSFSSSGELFF. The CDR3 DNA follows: TGTGCCAGCAGCTTTTCTAGCTCCGGGGAGCTGTTTTTT.

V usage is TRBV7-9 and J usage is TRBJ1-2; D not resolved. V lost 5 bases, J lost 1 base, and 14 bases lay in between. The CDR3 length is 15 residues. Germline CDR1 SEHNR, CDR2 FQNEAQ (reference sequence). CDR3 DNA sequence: TGTGCCAGCAGCCCGAGTGTGGAGCTTAACTATGGCTACACCTTC. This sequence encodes CASSPSVELNYGYTF.

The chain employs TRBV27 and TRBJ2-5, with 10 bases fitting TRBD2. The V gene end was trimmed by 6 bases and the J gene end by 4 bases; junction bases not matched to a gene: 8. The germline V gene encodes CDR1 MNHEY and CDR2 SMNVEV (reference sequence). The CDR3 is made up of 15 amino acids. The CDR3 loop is CASSAGTSDLETQYF. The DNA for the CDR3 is TGTGCCAGCAGCGCCGGGACTAGCGATTTAGAGACCCAGTACTTC.

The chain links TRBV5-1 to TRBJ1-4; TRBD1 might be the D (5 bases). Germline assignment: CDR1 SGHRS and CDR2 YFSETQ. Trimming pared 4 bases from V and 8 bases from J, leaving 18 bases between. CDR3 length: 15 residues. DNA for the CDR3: TGCGCCAGCAGCCCAACGGACGGGGGTAGAGAAAAACTGTTTTTT. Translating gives CASSPTDGGREKLFF.

The CDR3 spells CASSLRGGEAFF. CDR3 in DNA: TGTGCCAGCAGTTTAAGGGGAGGTGAAGCTTTCTTT. The chain has TRBV27 and TRBJ1-1, with D perhaps matching TRBD1 (5 bases). The CDR3 runs to 12 residues. Trimming took 2 bases from V and 7 from J, leaving 8 bases between them. Germline V CDR1 and CDR2: MNHEY, SMNVEV (reference sequence).

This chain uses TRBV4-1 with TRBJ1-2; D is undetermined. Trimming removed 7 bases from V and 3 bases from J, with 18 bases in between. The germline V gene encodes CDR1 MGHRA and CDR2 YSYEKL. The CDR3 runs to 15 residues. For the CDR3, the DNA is TGCGCCAGCAACAAAATCGTCGGCGGGGACTATGGCTACACCTTC. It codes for CASNKIVGGDYGYTF.

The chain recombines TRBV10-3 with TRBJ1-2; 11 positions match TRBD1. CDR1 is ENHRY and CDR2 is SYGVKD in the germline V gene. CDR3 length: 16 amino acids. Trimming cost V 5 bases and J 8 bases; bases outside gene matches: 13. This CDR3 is CAISSGQGAHSGGYTF. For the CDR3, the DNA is TGTGCCATCAGTAGCGGACAGGGGGCGCATTCGGGAGGCTACACCTTC.

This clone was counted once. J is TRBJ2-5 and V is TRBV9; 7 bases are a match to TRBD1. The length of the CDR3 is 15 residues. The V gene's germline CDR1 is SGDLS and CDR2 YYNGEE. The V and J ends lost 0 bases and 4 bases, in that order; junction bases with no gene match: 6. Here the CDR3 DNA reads TGTGCCAGCAGCGTAGCCGGGACAGAGGGAGAGACCCAGTACTTC. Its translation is CASSVAGTEGETQYF.

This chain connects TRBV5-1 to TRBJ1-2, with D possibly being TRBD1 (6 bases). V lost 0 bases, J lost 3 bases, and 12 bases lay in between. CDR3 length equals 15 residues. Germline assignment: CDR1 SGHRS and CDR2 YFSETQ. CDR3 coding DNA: TGCGCCAGCAGCTTGGCCACAGGGAGCTACTATGGCTACACCTTC. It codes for CASSLATGSYYGYTF.

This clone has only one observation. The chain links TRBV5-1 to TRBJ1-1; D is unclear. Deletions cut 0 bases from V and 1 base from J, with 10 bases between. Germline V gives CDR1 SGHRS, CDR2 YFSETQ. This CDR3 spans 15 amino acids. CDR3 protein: CASSLVGDGNTEAFF. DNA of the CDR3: TGCGCCAGCAGCTTGGTCGGGGATGGGAACACTGAAGCTTTCTTT.

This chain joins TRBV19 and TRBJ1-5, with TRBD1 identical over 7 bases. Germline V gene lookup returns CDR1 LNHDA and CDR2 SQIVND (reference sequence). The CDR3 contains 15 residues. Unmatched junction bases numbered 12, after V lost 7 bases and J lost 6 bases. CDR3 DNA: TGTGCCAGTACCAGAGACAGGGTGAGGGTTCAGCCCCAGCATTTT. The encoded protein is CASTRDRVRVQPQHF.

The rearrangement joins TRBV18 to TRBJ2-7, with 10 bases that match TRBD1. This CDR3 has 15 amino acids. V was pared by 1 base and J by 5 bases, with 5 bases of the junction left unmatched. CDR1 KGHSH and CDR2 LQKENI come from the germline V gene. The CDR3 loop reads CASSPQGTGVDEQYF. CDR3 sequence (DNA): TGTGCCAGCTCACCACAGGGGACAGGGGTCGACGAGCAGTACTTC.

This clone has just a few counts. The CDR3 loop reads CASSRDSEAFF. CDR3 nucleotide sequence: TGTGCCAGCAGCCGGGACAGTGAAGCTTTCTTT. V usage is TRBV5-6 and J usage is TRBJ1-1; 7 nucleotides match TRBD1. The CDR3 contains 11 residues. Germline V gene sequence: CDR1 SGHDT, CDR2 YYEEEE. Losses at the gene ends were 4 bases for V and 7 bases for J; bases not matched to a gene: 1. Combining the CDR3 with reference TRBV5-6 and TRBJ1-1 gives the whole variable domain DAGVTQSPTHLIKTRGQQVTLRCSPKSGHDTVSWYQQALGQGPQFIFQYYEEEERQRGNFPDRFSGHQFPNYSSELNVNALLLGDSALYLCASSRDSEAFFGQGTRLTVV.

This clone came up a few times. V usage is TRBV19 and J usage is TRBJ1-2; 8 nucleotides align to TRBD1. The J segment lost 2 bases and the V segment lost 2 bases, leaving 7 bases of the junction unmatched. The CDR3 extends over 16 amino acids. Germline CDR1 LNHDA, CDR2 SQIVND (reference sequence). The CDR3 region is CASSILQGARNYGYTF. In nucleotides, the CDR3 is TGTGCCAGTAGTATACTTCAGGGGGCGCGAAACTATGGCTACACCTTC.